Listed below are T cell receptor beta chains from one sample, sequenced in a study of radiotherapy plus CTLA-4 blockade in lung cancer. Sequenced by immunoSEQ multiplex PCR; TCRdb stores in-frame clones only, minus some. The sample lists about 86,000 clones, over 80% occurring once. Sequenced here: peripheral blood, sampled from a patient treated with radiotherapy plus ipilimumab. These receptors were taken from a human donor with non-small cell lung cancer who had stable disease on radiotherapy plus ipilimumab. Both conserved end residues are part of each CDR3. The D gene is left open where the match is weak. Only some rows state a clone size, as once, few, many or a class for expanded clones.

J gene | clone size | D gene | V gene | CDR3 DNA | CDR3 protein
TRBJ2-1 | NA | NA | TRBV29-1 | TGCAGCGTTGAAGGGCCGAAGCAGTTCTTC | CSVEGPKQFF
TRBJ2-3 | few | TRBD2 | TRBV19 | TGTGCCAGTAGAGCCGGGACTAGCGCGGGAGATACGCAGTATTTT | CASRAGTSAGDTQYF
TRBJ2-1 | NA | TRBD2 | TRBV4-1 | TGCGCCAGCACCGGGACTAGCATAGGCAATGAGCAGTTCTTC | CASTGTSIGNEQFF
TRBJ2-7 | NA | TRBD2 | TRBV6-5 | TGTGCCAGCAGTTACTCCCCCGGACTAGCGGGCTACGAGCAGTACTTC | CASSYSPGLAGYEQYF
TRBJ1-2 | NA | NA | TRBV29-1 | TGCAGCGTTGAAGGGACAGTATATGGCTACACCTTC | CSVEGTVYGYTF
TRBJ2-7 | NA | NA | TRBV9 | TGTGCCAGCAGCGTCGACCCTGTCTACGAGCAGTACTTC | CASSVDPVYEQYF
TRBJ2-3 | NA | TRBD1 | TRBV9 | TGTGCCAGCAGCGTAGAAGGACAGGGGAAAGATACGCAGTATTTT | CASSVEGQGKDTQYF
TRBJ2-5 | few | TRBD1 | TRBV11-2 | TGTGCCAGCAGCCGCCCGGCAGGGGGCGAGGAGACCCAGTACTTC | CASSRPAGGEETQYF
TRBJ2-7 | once | NA | TRBV27 | TGTGCCAGCAGTTTAATAGGGACTTTGGGCTCCTACGAGCAGTACTTC | CASSLIGTLGSYEQYF
TRBJ2-3 | NA | NA | TRBV5-1 | TGCGCCAGCAGCTTGGAAGGGTTGGGGACAGATACGCAGTATTTT | CASSLEGLGTDTQYF
TRBJ1-1 | NA | NA | TRBV30 | TGTGCCTGGGCAGGGACCCGAGCTGAAGCTTTCTTT | CAWAGTRAEAFF
TRBJ2-3 | NA | NA | TRBV6-6 | TGTGCCAGCCAAACCCTCGAGCTAAAGCCAGATACGCAGTATTTT | CASQTLELKPDTQYF
TRBJ1-5 | NA | TRBD1 | TRBV7-9 | TGTGCCAGCAGCCCCCAGGGGGTGGGAGTGCCCCAGCATTTT | CASSPQGVGVPQHF
TRBJ2-7 | NA | TRBD2 | TRBV5-6 | TGTGCCAGCAGGAAGGGGACTAGCGGGATCTACGAGCAGTACTTC | CASRKGTSGIYEQYF
TRBJ1-5 | once | TRBD1 | TRBV6-6 | TGTGCCAGCAGTTCCACAGGGGTGGGCAATCAGCCCCAGCATTTT | CASSSTGVGNQPQHF
TRBJ2-7 | NA | NA | TRBV18 | TGTGCCAGCTCACCAGGGCAGGGAAGGGACGAGCAGTACTTC | CASSPGQGRDEQYF
TRBJ2-7 | NA | TRBD1 | TRBV11-3 | TGTGCCAGCAGCAAGGGACAGGATAGCTCCTACGAGCAGTACTTC | CASSKGQDSSYEQYF
TRBJ2-3 | few | TRBD2 | TRBV19 | TGTGCCAGTAGGCCTAGCGGAACAGATACGCAGTATTTT | CASRPSGTDTQYF
TRBJ1-5 | NA | NA | TRBV9 | TGTGCCAGCAGCGTACAGGGTAATCAGCCCCAGCATTTT | CASSVQGNQPQHF
TRBJ2-5 | NA | NA | TRBV5-1 | TGCGCCAGCAGCGACGGGACGGAGCTACAAGAGACCCAGTACTTC | CASSDGTELQETQYF
TRBJ2-2 | NA | NA | TRBV28 | TGTGCCAGCAGTTTATTGTTGGAGGGGAACACCGGGGAGCTGTTTTTT | CASSLLLEGNTGELFF
TRBJ1-4 | NA | TRBD1 | TRBV4-1 | TGCGCCAGCAGACATCAGGGGGCTAATGAAAAACTGTTTTTT | CASRHQGANEKLFF
TRBJ2-2 | NA | NA | TRBV7-3 | TGTGCCAGCAGCCGAAGCCTCGGCGGGGAGCTGTTTTTT | CASSRSLGGELFF
TRBJ2-2 | once | TRBD1 | TRBV27 | TGTGCCAGCAGTCCTCATGAGACAGGGAAAACCGGGGAGCTGTTTTTT | CASSPHETGKTGELFF
TRBJ2-1 | NA | TRBD2 | TRBV5-1 | TGCGCCAGCAGCTTGGAAGCGGGGGCTTACAATGAGCAGTTCTTC | CASSLEAGAYNEQFF
TRBJ2-3 | NA | NA | TRBV25-1 | TGTGCCAGCAGCTGGAGGACAGATACGCAGTATTTT | CASSWRTDTQYF
TRBJ1-1 | NA | NA | TRBV5-1 | TGCGCCAGCAGCTTGGCGTGGAACACTGAAGCTTTCTTT | CASSLAWNTEAFF
TRBJ1-2 | NA | NA | TRBV7-2 | TGTGCCAGCAGCCCCGGGACCTATGGCTACACCTTC | CASSPGTYGYTF
TRBJ2-5 | few | NA | TRBV5-1 | TGCGCCAGCAGCTTGGATGGGACCCGGAGGGAGACCCAGTACTTC | CASSLDGTRRETQYF
TRBJ1-1 | NA | NA | TRBV19 | TGTGCCAGTAGTGAGACGAGGAACACTGAAGCTTTCTTT | CASSETRNTEAFF
TRBJ1-2 | once | NA | TRBV11-2 | TGTGCCAGCAGCGTTGGACAGACAGATGGCTACACCTTC | CASSVGQTDGYTF
TRBJ2-2 | NA | NA | TRBV4-1 | TGCGCCAGCAGCCGCCCCTCTACCCCCGGGGAGCTGTTTTTT | CASSRPSTPGELFF
TRBJ1-4 | NA | NA | TRBV7-2 | TGTGCCAGCAGCTTAGTGGCTGATGAAAAACTGTTTTTT | CASSLVADEKLFF
TRBJ1-1 | NA | NA | TRBV10-3 | TGTGCCATCAGTGAGTCTGGACGCAGGAACACTGAAGCTTTCTTT | CAISESGRRNTEAFF
TRBJ2-1 | NA | NA | TRBV10-1 | TGCGCCAGCAGTGACTACAATGAGCAGTTCTTC | CASSDYNEQFF
TRBJ1-5 | NA | NA | TRBV19 | TGTGCCAGTAGTATCCGGGACCTCACTAACTCCCAGCATTTT | CASSIRDLTNSQHF
TRBJ2-5 | NA | NA | TRBV20-1 | TGCAGTGCTAGGGCCTCTACCGTGAGGTACTTC | CSARASTVRYF
TRBJ1-5 | NA | TRBD1 | TRBV23-1 | TGCGCCAGCAGTCAATCTCAGGACAGGCTTGCCACTGATAATCAGCCCCAGCATTTT | CASSQSQDRLATDNQPQHF
TRBJ1-5 | NA | TRBD1 | TRBV27 | TGTGCCAGCAGTCCACGAAGAGGGGGCGCGGGCAATCAGCCCCAGCATTTT | CASSPRRGGAGNQPQHF
TRBJ2-1 | NA | TRBD2 | TRBV4-1 | TGCGCCAGCAGCCCCCTTGGGGGGACTAGCGTATACAATGAGCAGTTCTTC | CASSPLGGTSVYNEQFF
TRBJ2-1 | NA | NA | TRBV27 | TGTGCCAGCAGTCCGCTCACTAGCTCCTACAATGAGCAGTTCTTC | CASSPLTSSYNEQFF
TRBJ2-1 | NA | TRBD2 | TRBV27 | TGTGCCAGCAGTCCGTGGACTAGCGGGGCGGACAATGAGCAGTTCTTC | CASSPWTSGADNEQFF
TRBJ2-2 | once | TRBD2 | TRBV19 | TGTGCCGGACACACTAGCGGGGGGAACACCGGGGAGCTGTTTTTT | CAGHTSGGNTGELFF
TRBJ2-2 | NA | TRBD2 | TRBV9 | TGTGCCAGCAGCGCCCGAGTAGCGGGAACCGGGGAGCTGTTTTTT | CASSARVAGTGELFF
TRBJ2-3 | NA | TRBD2 | TRBV2 | TGTGCCAGCAGTAATAGCGGGGGGGCCACAGATACGCAGTATTTT | CASSNSGGATDTQYF
TRBJ2-7 | NA | NA | TRBV30 | TGTGCCTGGAGTAAGGGAGTCCCCTACGAGCAGTACTTC | CAWSKGVPYEQYF
TRBJ2-7 | NA | TRBD2 | TRBV2 | TGTGCCAGCAGGGCCGGTAGCGGGAGCTCCTACGAGCAGTACTTC | CASRAGSGSSYEQYF
TRBJ2-7 | NA | NA | TRBV6-1 | TGTGCCAGCAGCCCGGGACTTATGGCCTACGAGCAGTACTTC | CASSPGLMAYEQYF
TRBJ1-5 | NA | NA | TRBV2 | TGTGCCACCACCAGACGGAGCAATCAGCCCCAGCATTTT | CATTRRSNQPQHF
TRBJ2-1 | NA | NA | TRBV28 | TGTGCCAGCAGTTTACTGGATCGACTAGTTCCCGGTGAGCAGTTCTTC | CASSLLDRLVPGEQFF
TRBJ2-1 | NA | TRBD2 | TRBV5-4 | TGTGCCAGCAGCTTCTACCTAGCGGGGCGGTGGGAGCAGTTCTTC | CASSFYLAGRWEQFF